Listed below are T cell receptor beta chains from one sample, sequenced in a study of T cells expressing NK-cell markers. After re-calling the 5' RACE reads, TCRdb lists one entry per CDR3 protein, DNA absent. This listing includes 400,000 to 450,000 distinct CDR3 sequences. The sample taken for sequencing was blood T cells: a sorted CD56 or NKG2C T cell subset, CD4+ or CD8+ T cells, or bulk PBMC T cells (not recorded which). Every receptor here comes from a woman between 18 and 70 years old in good health. Both conserved end residues are part of each CDR3. Each record gives: J gene, V gene, CDR3 protein.

>TRBJ1-6|TRBV6-1
CASSEGEGRGSPLHF
>TRBJ2-6|TRBV12-3/TRBV12-4
CASGLTGDSSGANVLTF
>TRBJ2-6|TRBV6-5
CASSYGRGANVLTF
>TRBJ2-2|TRBV15
CATRRPAGELFF
>TRBJ2-4|TRBV28
CASSLAGGPKNIQYF
>TRBJ2-1|TRBV9
CASSVIAGGANEQFF
>TRBJ1-4|TRBV5-4
CASSLPGRQEKLFF
>TRBJ1-5|TRBV7-8
CASSLARGQPQHF
>TRBJ2-7|TRBV28
CASSLQGAAYEQYF
>TRBJ2-7|TRBV20-1
CSARTSGRIEQYF
>TRBJ2-1|TRBV12-3/TRBV12-4
CASSLTVEQFF
>TRBJ2-1|TRBV11-2
CASRSGISYNEQFF